This TCR beta chain was identified in a study of T cells in Graves' hyperthyroidism and ophthalmopathy. Trimming cost V 1 base and J 4 bases; bases outside gene matches: 6. The germline V gene has CDR1 SEHNR and CDR2 FQNEAQ (reference sequence). The CDR3 extends over 16 amino acids. This clonotype was counted ten times or more. The TCR beta CDR3 regions underwent amplification using RNA transcripts as the source. The HTBI set primed first-round TCR CDR3 RT-PCR. TCRdb re-called the multiplex PCR reads with MiXCR, one entry per CDR3 protein. The profile shows over 650,000 distinct CDR3 sequences, around 17% of them singletons.

The sample consisted of blood. The sequence was collected from a man aged 18 to 35 with Graves' hyperthyroidism. The rearrangement joins TRBV7-9 to TRBJ1-2, with 10 bases that match TRBD1. The CDR3 DNA reads TGTGCCAGCAGCTTAGGACAGGGGGCGCCTGCCTATGGCTACACCTTC. It is translated as CASSLGQGAPAYGYTF.